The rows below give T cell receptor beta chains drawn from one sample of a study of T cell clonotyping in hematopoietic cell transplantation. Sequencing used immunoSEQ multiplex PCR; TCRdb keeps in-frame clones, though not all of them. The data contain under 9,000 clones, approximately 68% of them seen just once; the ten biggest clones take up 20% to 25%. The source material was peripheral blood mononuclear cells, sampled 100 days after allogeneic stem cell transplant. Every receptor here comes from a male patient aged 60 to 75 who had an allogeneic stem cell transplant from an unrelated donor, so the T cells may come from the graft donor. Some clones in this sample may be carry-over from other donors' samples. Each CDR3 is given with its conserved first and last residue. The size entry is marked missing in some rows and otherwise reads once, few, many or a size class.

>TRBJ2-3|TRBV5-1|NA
CASSLVVGQGTDTQYF
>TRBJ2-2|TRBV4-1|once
CASSQGALASTGELFF
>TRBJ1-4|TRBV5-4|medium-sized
CASSGGEASEKLFF
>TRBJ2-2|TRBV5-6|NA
CASRRRDRGNTGELFF
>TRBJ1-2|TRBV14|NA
CASSQQGFSYGYTF
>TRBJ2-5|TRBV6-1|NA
CAGRTSGRATETQYF
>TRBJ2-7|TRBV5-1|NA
CASSLEGSGRAPGYEQYF
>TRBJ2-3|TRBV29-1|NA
CSVEGTFGTDTQYF
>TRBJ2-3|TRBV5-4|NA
CASSFFSGTDTQYF
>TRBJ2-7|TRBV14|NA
CASSQIAGGSYEQYF
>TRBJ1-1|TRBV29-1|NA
CSAVPGPGNEAFF
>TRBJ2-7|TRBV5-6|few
CASFWRTSLVYEQYF
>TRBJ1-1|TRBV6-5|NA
CASRFTGMNTEAFF
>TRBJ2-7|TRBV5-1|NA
CASSFGQGRPYEQYF
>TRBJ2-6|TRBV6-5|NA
CASSHSSGANVLTF
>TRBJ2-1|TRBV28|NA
CASSLGGGTYNEQFF
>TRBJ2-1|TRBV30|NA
CAWSSLAAQFF
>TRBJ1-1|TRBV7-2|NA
CASSLDTWTGVNTEAFF
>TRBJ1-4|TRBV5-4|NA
CASSLDREDEKLFF
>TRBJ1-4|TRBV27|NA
CASSLTPPGVSATNEKLFF
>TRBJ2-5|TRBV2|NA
CASNQETYTQETQYF
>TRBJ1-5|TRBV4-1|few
CASSQDTNQPQHF
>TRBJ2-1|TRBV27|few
CASLGQYNEQFF
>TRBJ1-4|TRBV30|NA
CAWSRLTNEKLFF
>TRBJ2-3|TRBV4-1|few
CASSQDPLTISTDTQYF
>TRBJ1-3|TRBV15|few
CATSRTLSGNTIYF
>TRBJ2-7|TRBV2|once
CASSEIRHYEQYF
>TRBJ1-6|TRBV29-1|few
CSVLREANSPLHF
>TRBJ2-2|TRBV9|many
CASSVRTGELFF
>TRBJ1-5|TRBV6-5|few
CASSYSGHQPQHF
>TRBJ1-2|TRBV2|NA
CASSEPKGMGDYGYTF
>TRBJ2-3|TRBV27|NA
CASSRETGAVTDTQYF
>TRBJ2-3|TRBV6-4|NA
CASSEVTGGQDTQYF
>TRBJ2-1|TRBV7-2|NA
CASSLGFVGDEQFF
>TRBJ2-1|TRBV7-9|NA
CASSLAGTALSYNEQFF
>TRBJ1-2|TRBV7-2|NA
CASSSALNYGYTF
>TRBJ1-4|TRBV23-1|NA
CASSSGSQGFEEKLFF
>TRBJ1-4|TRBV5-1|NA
CASSLNEPREKLFF
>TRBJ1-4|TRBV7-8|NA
CASREGRANEKLFF
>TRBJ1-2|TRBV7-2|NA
CASSLTGTHYGYTF
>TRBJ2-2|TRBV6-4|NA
CASSGWGTGELFF
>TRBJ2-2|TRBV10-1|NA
CASSELREEGHRGAVF
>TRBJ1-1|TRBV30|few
CAWSAYSGAEAFF
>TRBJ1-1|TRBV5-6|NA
CASSLLDGEPPGEAFF
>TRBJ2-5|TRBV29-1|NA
CSVEWDRGPWETQYF
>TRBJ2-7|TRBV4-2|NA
CASRASGSSYEQYF
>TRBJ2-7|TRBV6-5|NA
CASSYSLQASYEQYF
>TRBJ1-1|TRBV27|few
CASSLQPGVITEAFF
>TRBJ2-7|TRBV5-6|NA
CASRNVQGTEQYF
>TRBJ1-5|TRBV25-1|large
CASSEGNGVSESQHF
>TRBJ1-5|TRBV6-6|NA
CASSYYRGTGNQPQHF
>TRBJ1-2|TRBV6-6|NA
CASSYSTGTDYGYTF
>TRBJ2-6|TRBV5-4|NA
CASSLEARITDSGANVLTF